Reported below is one TCR beta chain. This entry is derived from a study of blood T cell repertoires in COVID-19. Turning to the study itself: Collection of acute and convalescent COVID-19 samples took place in the United States, Italy and Spain. From T cells, B-cell-depleted T cells, or PBMCs came the material, which was cDNA or gDNA.

The V gene's germline CDR1 is SEHNR and CDR2 FQNEAQ (reference sequence). Trimming stripped 4 bases from V and 4 bases from J, with 10 bases between. This CDR3 has 14 amino acids. In the study's own analysis: Estimation of nucleated cell counts was performed using reference gene primer amplification. Generated by immunoSEQ multiplex PCR, the TCRdb table keeps only in-frame clones and is missing some. V and J calls and clone size come straight from that table; D and trimming were deduced from the DNA. In the table there are 200,000 or so clones, around nine tenths of which are singletons. This rearrangement joins TRBV7-9 to TRBJ1-4, with TRBD1 as a possible D gene (6 bases). The sample was peripheral blood. The clonotype comes from a woman aged 35 to 49 who had recovered from COVID-19. CDR3 coding DNA: TGTGCCAGCAGCTCAGGGGAGCTTAATGAAAAACTGTTTTTT. As protein: CASSSGELNEKLFF.